A single sample is the source of the 32 T cell receptor beta chains below, sequenced in a study of cytomegalovirus exposure and HLA in healthy donors (dated by TCRdb to 2015 to 2018). Libraries came from the immunoSEQ multiplex PCR assay. A mixture of 60 forward primers for TCR Vbeta segments and 13 reverse primers for TCR Jbeta segments was used in the multiplex PCR. The immuneACCESS repertoire file appears here via TCRdb, limited to in-frame rearrangements. These files lack a portion of the clones; in checked studies, under half of the deficit traces to unresolved V genes, and the cause of the others is not known. Across this sample there are some 250,000 clones, with around 81% seen only once. The ten largest account for roughly 7.4% of the sample. What was sequenced was PBMCs. Receptor source: a woman aged 55-70 years in good health and CMV-seropositive.

This clone came up a few times. J is TRBJ1-2 and V is TRBV13; TRBD1 agrees at 7 bases. CDR1 is PRHDT and CDR2 is FYEKMQ in the germline V gene (reference sequence). The trim removed 3 bases at V and 4 bases at J, leaving 2 bases unmatched. CDR3 length: 13 amino acids. As DNA, the CDR3 is TGTGCCAGCAGCTTTCCAGGGGGCTATGGCTACACCTTC. This sequence encodes CASSFPGGYGYTF. Looking up the rest from reference TRBV13 and TRBJ1-2 gives the full variable domain: AAGVIQSPRHLIKEKRETATLKCYPIPRHDTVYWYQQGPGQDPQFLISFYEKMQSDKGSIPDRFSAQQFSDYHSELNMSSLELGDSALYFCASSFPGGYGYTFGSGTRLTVV.

J is TRBJ2-4 and V is TRBV29-1; the D gene is possibly TRBD1 (6 bases). Germline assignment: CDR1 SQVTM and CDR2 ANQGSEA. V shed 7 bases and J shed 7 bases, with 14 bases lying between them. The CDR3 is 12 amino acids. The CDR3 loop is CSARQEINIQYF. In nucleotides, the CDR3 is TGCAGCGCCCGACAGGAAATTAACATTCAGTACTTC.

The gene calls are TRBV5-4 and TRBJ2-2; D is unresolved. CDR3 length: 13 residues. V dropped 3 bases and J dropped 7 bases, with 10 bases sitting between them. Germline lookup yields CDR1 SGHNT and CDR2 YYREEE (reference sequence). CDR3 DNA sequence: TGTGCCAGCAGCTCTGGCCGGGTCGGGGAGCTGTTTTTT. Its protein product is CASSSGRVGELFF. Full variable domain (missing parts from reference TRBV5-4 and TRBJ2-2): ETGVTQSPTHLIKTRGQQVTLRCSSQSGHNTVSWYQQALGQGPQFIFQYYREEENGRGNFPPRFSGLQFPNYSSELNVNALELDDSALYLCASSSGRVGELFFGEGSRLTVL.

The chain links TRBV30 to TRBJ2-3; tentative D call: TRBD2 (6 bases). CDR1 and CDR2 from the germline V gene are GTSNPN and SVGIG (reference sequence). CDR3 length: 15 residues. The germline V and J ends were trimmed by 0 bases and 5 bases, with 15 bases remaining between them. CDR3 in amino acids: CAWSVSVGSVDTQYF. The CDR3 DNA sequence: TGTGCCTGGAGTGTATCTGTCGGGAGTGTAGATACGCAGTATTTT.

The V and J genes are TRBV6-5 and TRBJ1-3; D not resolved. Germline CDR1 reads MNHEY; CDR2 reads SVGAGI. V gave up 4 bases and J gave up 4 bases, with 14 bases separating them. The CDR3 contains 15 residues. The DNA of the CDR3 is TGTGCCAGCAGTTTCCGACGGATGAGGGGAAACACCATATATTTT. This codes for CASSFRRMRGNTIYF.

The V call is TRBV18, the J call TRBJ2-1; D is possibly TRBD1 (6 bases). V lost 4 bases to trimming and J lost 6 bases, with 16 bases between them. The CDR3 is made up of 15 amino acids. Germline loops: CDR1 KGHSH, CDR2 LQKENI. The CDR3 coding sequence is TGTGCCAGCTCACGGTCAGGGGCTCGGGTCAATGAGCAGTTCTTC. This encodes CASSRSGARVNEQFF.

The rearrangement links TRBV19 to TRBJ2-3, with TRBD2 identical over 11 bases. Germline CDR1 LNHDA, CDR2 SQIVND (reference sequence). This CDR3 region has 14 residues. With V trimmed by 7 bases and J by 8 bases, 8 bases remained unmatched. The DNA for the CDR3 is TGTGCCAGTATAGCGGGAGGGCCGTCGGTTACGCAGTATTTT. It codes for CASIAGGPSVTQYF.

J is TRBJ2-2 and V is TRBV28; a possible D gene is TRBD2 (6 bases). The CDR3 consists of 16 residues. Germline V gene data show CDR1 as MDHEN and CDR2 as SYDVKM. V dropped 6 bases and J dropped 3 bases, with 17 bases sitting between them. CDR3 nucleotide sequence: TGTGCCAGCAGGGGCTCCGGACTATCAGACACCGGGGAGCTGTTTTTT. It is translated as CASRGSGLSDTGELFF.

This clone has just a few counts. Sequence at one end of the junction differs from germline and may be a read error. The gene calls are TRBV7-7 and TRBJ1-5, with 10 bases aligning to TRBD1. This CDR3 spans 13 amino acids. The germline gives CDR1 SSHAT, CDR2 FNYEAQ (reference sequence). CDR3 region: CASSRDRGQPQHF. The CDR3 region has the DNA TGTGCTAGCAGCCGGGACAGGGGTCAGCCCCAGCATTTT.

The V gene is TRBV7-2, the J gene TRBJ2-7, with 8 nucleotides matching TRBD2. The CDR3 contains 16 residues. After removal of 5 bases from V and 0 bases from J, the junction contained 9 bases not matched to a gene. In germline, CDR1 is SGHTA, CDR2 FQGNSA. CDR3 in DNA: TGTGCCAGCAGCACCCCGCAGCGGGAGAGCTCCTACGAGCAGTACTTC. Its protein is CASSTPQRESSYEQYF.

V and J are TRBV6-5 and TRBJ1-2, with D maybe TRBD1 (5 bases). Trimming removed 5 bases from V and 11 bases from J, with 24 bases in between. Germline V gene lookup returns CDR1 MNHEY and CDR2 SVGAGI. This CDR3 is 15 amino acids long. CDR3 residues: CASSVVARTQERYTF. The CDR3 nucleotides are TGTGCCAGCAGTGTTGTGGCACGAACACAGGAGCGATACACCTTC.

The chain recombines TRBV5-4 with TRBJ2-5; D ambiguous. CDR1 is SGHNT, CDR2 YYREEE, per germline (reference sequence). The CDR3 runs to 13 residues. Trimming stripped 2 bases from V and 5 bases from J, with 10 bases between. The CDR3 bases are TGTGCCAGCAGCTTTACGGGTGGGGAGACCCAGTACTTC. This codes for CASSFTGGETQYF.

The rearrangement joins TRBV5-1 to TRBJ2-1, with D tentatively TRBD1 (5 bases). V was trimmed by 0 bases and J by 3 bases, leaving 10 bases between them. This CDR3 has 15 amino acids. In germline, CDR1 is SGHRS, CDR2 YFSETQ. CDR3 protein: CASSLVFDSYNEQFF. In DNA form, the CDR3 reads TGCGCCAGCAGCTTGGTATTCGACAGCTACAATGAGCAGTTCTTC.

The V call is TRBV5-1, the J call TRBJ1-1; possible D gene TRBD1, 5 bases. The CDR3 is 14 residues long. Trimming took off 10 bases at V and 4 bases at J, with 20 bases between the two ends. Germline V CDR1 and CDR2: SGHRS, YFSETQ. For the CDR3, the DNA is TGCGCCGGCTCATCCCCCGGGGGAGGCACTGAAGCTTTCTTT. Translation: CAGSSPGGGTEAFF.

This sequence joins TRBV19 and TRBJ1-1, with D uncertain. V was trimmed by 7 bases and J by 3 bases, leaving 15 bases between them. This CDR3 has 14 residues. Germline CDR1 reads LNHDA; CDR2 reads SQIVND (reference sequence). CDR3 residues: CASTPYIRDTEAFF. DNA of the CDR3: TGTGCCAGTACTCCCTATATCCGGGACACTGAAGCTTTCTTT.

The V gene is TRBV27, the J gene TRBJ1-5; 12 nucleotides align to TRBD1. The germline CDR1 and CDR2 sequences are MNHEY and SMNVEV (reference sequence). The CDR3 length is 14 residues. Trimming cost V 6 bases and J 8 bases; bases outside gene matches: 5. The chain's CDR3 is CASSPGQGAKPQHF. CDR3 nucleotide sequence: TGTGCCAGCAGCCCGGGACAGGGGGCTAAGCCCCAGCATTTT.

This clone was observed once. J is TRBJ2-1 and V is TRBV6-4; D is possibly TRBD1 (5 bases). The CDR3 totals 13 residues. The V end lost 4 bases, the J end lost 7 bases, and 11 bases lay between the germline ends. CDR1 and CDR2 (germline): MRHNA, SNTAGT. The CDR3 DNA reads TGTGCCAGCAGTGTAGGGGAAATAAATGAGCAGTTCTTC. Its translation: CASSVGEINEQFF.

J is TRBJ2-3 and V is TRBV2; 7 bases map to TRBD1. Germline V gives CDR1 SNHLY, CDR2 FYNNEI. This CDR3 contains 13 residues. Trimming took 6 bases from V and 6 from J; bases not matched to a gene: 6. CDR3 loop: CASRISGGDTQYF. CDR3 nucleotide sequence: TGTGCCAGCAGGATCTCAGGGGGTGATACGCAGTATTTT. The variable domain in full, completed from reference TRBV2 and TRBJ2-3, reads EPEVTQTPSHQVTQMGQEVILRCVPISNHLYFYWYRQILGQKVEFLVSFYNNEISEKSEIFDDQFSVERPDGSNFTLKIRSTKLEDSAMYFCASRISGGDTQYFGPGTRLTVL.

The rearrangement uses TRBV28 and TRBJ2-3; 8 nucleotides align to TRBD2. V lost 2 bases to trimming and J lost 0 bases; unmatched junction nucleotides: 10. CDR3 size: 18 residues. Germline values: CDR1 MDHEN, CDR2 SYDVKM. CDR3 in DNA: TGTGCCAGCAGTTTAAGCCCAAGAGCGGGAGCTAGCACAGATACGCAGTATTTT. This sequence encodes CASSLSPRAGASTDTQYF.

The chain is built from TRBV2 and TRBJ2-4; TRBD2 agrees at 12 bases. Trimming at V came to 4 bases and at J to 7 bases, leaving 2 bases not matched to a gene. Germline V lookup: CDR1 SNHLY, CDR2 FYNNEI. The length of the CDR3 is 14 residues. The CDR3 is CASSGTSGVNIQYF. As DNA, the CDR3 is TGTGCCAGCAGTGGGACTAGCGGGGTTAACATTCAGTACTTC. Together with reference TRBV2 and TRBJ2-4, the CDR3 gives the full variable domain: EPEVTQTPSHQVTQMGQEVILRCVPISNHLYFYWYRQILGQKVEFLVSFYNNEISEKSEIFDDQFSVERPDGSNFTLKIRSTKLEDSAMYFCASSGTSGVNIQYFGAGTRLSVL.

This clone occurred once. J is TRBJ1-5 and V is TRBV6-6; 7 bases align to TRBD1. This CDR3 comprises 15 residues. The germline gives CDR1 MNHNY, CDR2 SVGAGI (reference sequence). The V and J ends lost 7 bases and 3 bases, in that order; junction bases with no gene match: 9. CDR3 sequence (DNA): TGTGCCAGCACCCTCGGGGACAGCCTCAATCAGCCCCAGCATTTT. This encodes CASTLGDSLNQPQHF.

The chain combines TRBV29-1 with TRBJ2-3; D is undetermined. From germline, CDR1 is SQVTM and CDR2 ANQGSEA. This CDR3 is 15 amino acids long. V shed 7 bases and J shed 9 bases, with 26 bases lying between them. CDR3 sequence: CSAIPQLPMTQTQYF. As DNA, the CDR3 is TGCAGCGCGATCCCACAGTTGCCCATGACACAGACGCAGTATTTT.

This clone appeared once. The chain carries TRBV9 and TRBJ1-2; 9 bases map to TRBD1. CDR3 length equals 14 residues. Germline V gene sequence: CDR1 SGDLS, CDR2 YYNGEE. J was trimmed by 3 bases and V by 0 bases; bases with no gene match: 0. The CDR3 coding sequence is TGTGCCAGCAGCGTAGGGACAGGGGACTATGGCTACACCTTC. Amino acid sequence: CASSVGTGDYGYTF.

The V and J genes are TRBV2 and TRBJ1-2, with D possibly being TRBD1 (5 bases). The length of the CDR3 is 14 residues. CDR1 is SNHLY and CDR2 is FYNNEI in the germline V gene. Trimming cost V 3 bases and J 7 bases, with 15 bases left between them. CDR3 bases: TGTGCCAGCAGTGAGGAGCCTCCCGGGGGTGGCTACACCTTC. Protein sequence: CASSEEPPGGGYTF.

The genes are TRBV5-1 and TRBJ2-3; 8 bases map to TRBD1. V lost 3 bases, J lost 3 bases, and 6 bases stayed unmatched. The CDR3 consists of 15 residues. Germline V gives CDR1 SGHRS, CDR2 YFSETQ. CDR3: CASSWTGLNTDTQYF. The CDR3 DNA reads as TGCGCCAGCAGCTGGACAGGGTTGAATACAGATACGCAGTATTTT. Full variable domain (remainder filled in from reference TRBV5-1 and TRBJ2-3): KAGVTQTPRYLIKTRGQQVTLSCSPISGHRSVSWYQQTPGQGLQFLFEYFSETQRNKGNFPGRFSGRQFSNSRSEMNVSTLELGDSALYLCASSWTGLNTDTQYFGPGTRLTVL.

The rearrangement joins TRBV9 to TRBJ1-2; D perhaps matches TRBD1 (6 bases). Deletions cut 0 bases from V and 7 bases from J, with 13 bases between. The V gene's germline CDR1 is SGDLS and CDR2 YYNGEE. The CDR3 has 14 residues. Here the CDR3 DNA reads TGTGCCAGCAGCGTAGGGCAGGGGTTATTTGGCTACACCTTC. Translating it yields CASSVGQGLFGYTF. Combining the CDR3 with reference TRBV9 and TRBJ1-2 gives the whole variable domain DSGVTQTPKHLITATGQRVTLRCSPRSGDLSVYWYQQSLDQGLQFLIQYYNGEERAKGNILERFSAQQFPDLHSELNLSSLELGDSALYFCASSVGQGLFGYTFGSGTRLTVV.

The rearrangement links TRBV6-7 to TRBJ1-2; 8 bases align to TRBD1. TRBV6-7 is marked as an open reading frame, function uncertain. V was pared by 2 bases and J by 4 bases, with 15 bases of the junction left unmatched. The CDR3 has 18 residues. The CDR3 bases are TGTGCCAGCAGTTACGTGGGGACAGGTCCTCCCCGTGGCTATGGCTACACCTTC. Its protein is CASSYVGTGPPRGYGYTF.

The gene calls are TRBV5-6 and TRBJ2-6; 7 bases line up with TRBD1. The CDR3 spans 19 residues. The V gene's germline CDR1 is SGHDT and CDR2 YYEEEE. Trimming took 0 bases from V and 0 from J; bases not matched to a gene: 9. CDR3 sequence reads: CASSLGNRDSYSGANVLTF. For the CDR3, the DNA is TGTGCCAGCAGCTTGGGGAACCGGGACAGCTACTCTGGGGCCAACGTCCTGACTTTC.

This clone was counted between two and nine times. V and J are TRBV6-1 and TRBJ1-1, with 8 bases identical to TRBD1. The CDR3 contains 15 residues. Trimming cost V 0 bases and J 5 bases; bases outside gene matches: 5. In germline, CDR1 is MNHNS, CDR2 SASEGT. The chain's CDR3 is CASSEAGQGGTEAFF. CDR3 DNA: TGTGCCAGCAGTGAAGCTGGACAGGGTGGGACTGAAGCTTTCTTT.

V usage is TRBV7-9 and J usage is TRBJ2-4; D gene uncertain. Germline CDR1 reads SEHNR; CDR2 reads FQNEAQ (reference sequence). The CDR3 is made up of 14 amino acids. Trimming took 1 base from V and 6 from J, leaving 10 bases between them. The CDR3 bases are TGTGCCAGCAGCTTAGGCACAGATGGAAACATTCAGTACTTC. It is translated as CASSLGTDGNIQYF.

The chain is built from TRBV4-2 and TRBJ2-5; the match to TRBD2 covers 7 bases. The V and J ends lost 2 bases and 3 bases, in that order; junction bases with no gene match: 12. CDR1 and CDR2 (germline): LGHNA, YNFKEQ. CDR3 length: 17 amino acids. This CDR3 reads CASSQNAAAGSKETQYF. The CDR3, as DNA: TGTGCCAGCAGCCAAAACGCGGCAGCGGGGTCCAAAGAGACCCAGTACTTC.

J is TRBJ2-2 and V is TRBV4-2, with D possibly matching TRBD1 (6 bases). Germline V CDR1 and CDR2: LGHNA, YNFKEQ. CDR3 length: 18 amino acids. Trimming cost V 3 bases and J 0 bases, with 17 bases left between them. The CDR3 reads CASSHVGRGPANTGELFF. The CDR3 DNA reads TGTGCCAGCAGCCACGTCGGCAGGGGACCCGCGAACACCGGGGAGCTGTTTTTT.